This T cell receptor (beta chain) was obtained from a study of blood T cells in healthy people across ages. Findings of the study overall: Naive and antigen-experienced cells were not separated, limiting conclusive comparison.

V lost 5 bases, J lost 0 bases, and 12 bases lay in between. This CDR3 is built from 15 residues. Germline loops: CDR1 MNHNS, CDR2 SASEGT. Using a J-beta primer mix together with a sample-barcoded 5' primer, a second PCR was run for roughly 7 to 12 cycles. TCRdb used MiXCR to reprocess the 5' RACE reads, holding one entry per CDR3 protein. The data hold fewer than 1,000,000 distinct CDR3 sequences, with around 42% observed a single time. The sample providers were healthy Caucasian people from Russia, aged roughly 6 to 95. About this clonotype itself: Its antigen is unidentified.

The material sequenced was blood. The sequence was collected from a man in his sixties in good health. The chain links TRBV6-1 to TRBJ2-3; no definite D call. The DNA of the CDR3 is TGTGCCAGCAGTCCCCGGCGCGCTAGCACAGATACGCAGTATTTT. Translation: CASSPRRASTDTQYF.